The rows below give T cell receptor beta chains drawn from one sample of a study of CD4 T cells in relation to SARS-CoV-2 and coronaviruses. Antigens for these TCRs are unknown. TCRdb's copy holds only in-frame clones and misses some; the assay was immunoSEQ multiplex PCR. This sample carries around 20,000 clones, around 80% of them seen once, and the ten largest clones take 15% to 20%. Sequenced material: CD4+ T cells from PBMCs, cultured in vitro. The receptors derive from a human donor in good health. CDR3s include the opening cysteine and the closing phenylalanine or tryptophan. D genes are given only for firm matches. The size of a clone is reported for some rows only, either as once, few or many, or as a class for expanded clones.

size,J,D,V,CDR3,DNA
.,TRBJ1-5,TRBD1,TRBV4-1,CASSQGQGSYQPQHF,TGCGCCAGCAGCCAGGGACAGGGCAGCTATCAGCCCCAGCATTTT
once,TRBJ2-3,TRBD1,TRBV3-1/TRBV3-2,CASSHSTGPDTQYF,TGTGCCAGCAGCCACTCGACAGGGCCAGATACGCAGTATTTT
few,TRBJ1-1,TRBD1,TRBV6-5,CASTWTGGGGEAFF,TGTGCCAGCACCTGGACAGGGGGCGGCGGTGAAGCTTTCTTT
large,TRBJ2-7,.,TRBV5-5,CASSFAGNSYEQYF,TGTGCCAGCAGCTTCGCGGGCAACTCCTACGAGCAGTACTTC
.,TRBJ2-3,.,TRBV4-1,CASSQDLVGSTDTQYF,TGCGCCAGCAGCCAAGATTTGGTGGGAAGCACAGATACGCAGTATTTT
.,TRBJ2-3,.,TRBV11-1,CASSRDSTDTQYF,TGTGCCAGCAGCAGAGACAGCACAGATACGCAGTATTTT
.,TRBJ2-2,TRBD1,TRBV2,CASSETGDRTGELFF,TGTGCCAGCAGTGAGACAGGGGATCGCACCGGGGAGCTGTTTTTT
.,TRBJ1-1,.,TRBV6-5,CASSYGLVTEAFF,TGTGCCAGCAGTTACGGACTGGTGACTGAAGCTTTCTTT
.,TRBJ2-1,TRBD2,TRBV5-4,CASSSPTSGKYNEQFF,TGTGCCAGCAGCTCCCCCACTAGCGGGAAGTACAATGAGCAGTTCTTC
once,TRBJ1-5,.,TRBV30,CAWRRQGNNQPQHF,TGTGCCTGGAGGAGGCAGGGCAACAATCAGCCCCAGCATTTT
.,TRBJ1-5,.,TRBV19,CASTRDGRLVQPQHF,TGTGCCAGTACTCGGGACGGTAGATTGGTTCAGCCCCAGCATTTT
few,TRBJ2-7,TRBD1,TRBV3-1/TRBV3-2,CASSQRGQGVYEQYF,TGTGCCAGCAGCCAGAGAGGACAGGGGGTTTACGAGCAGTACTTC
.,TRBJ1-2,TRBD1,TRBV7-9,CASSLATGGSSGYTF,TGTGCCAGCAGCTTAGCAACAGGGGGAAGTAGCGGCTACACCTTC
.,TRBJ1-5,.,TRBV6-5,CASRPGLARNQPQHF,TGTGCCAGCAGGCCAGGATTGGCTAGAAATCAGCCCCAGCATTTT
few,TRBJ2-7,TRBD1,TRBV5-1,CASSQLRRGRGGEQYF,TGCGCCAGCAGCCAGTTACGCAGGGGGCGCGGAGGGGAGCAGTACTTC
few,TRBJ1-6,.,TRBV7-2,CASSLDINNSPLHF,TGTGCCAGCAGCTTAGACATAAATAATTCACCCCTCCACTTT
few,TRBJ2-2,TRBD1,TRBV10-1,CASSLTGDALGTGELFF,TGCGCCAGCAGCCTCACAGGGGACGCTCTCGGAACCGGGGAGCTGTTTTTT
.,TRBJ2-3,TRBD2,TRBV6-6,CASSYSLAGSTDTQYF,TGTGCCAGCAGTTACTCCCTAGCGGGGAGCACAGATACGCAGTATTTT
few,TRBJ1-6,.,TRBV9,CASSPQRAPESPLHF,TGTGCCAGCAGCCCCCAAAGGGCTCCGGAATCACCCCTCCACTTT
.,TRBJ1-3,.,TRBV6-1,CASSEAEPSGNTIYF,TGTGCCAGCAGTGAAGCAGAACCCTCTGGAAACACCATATATTTT
once,TRBJ2-7,TRBD2,TRBV19,CASSTRPAREGYEQYF,TGTGCCAGTAGTACGCGCCCGGCGCGGGAGGGCTACGAGCAGTACTTC
once,TRBJ2-1,.,TRBV5-1,CASSSGDIPEQFF,TGCGCCAGCAGCAGCGGGGACATCCCTGAGCAGTTCTTC
.,TRBJ2-2,TRBD2,TRBV5-6,CASSSLGTSAGELFF,TGTGCCAGCAGCTCACTAGGGACTAGTGCCGGGGAGCTGTTTTTT
.,TRBJ2-7,.,TRBV11-2,CASSLGTVSYEQYF,TGTGCCAGCAGCTTAGGGACGGTTTCCTACGAGCAGTACTTC
.,TRBJ2-1,TRBD2,TRBV29-1,CSVDPARLAQYNEQFF,TGCAGCGTTGACCCAGCTAGACTAGCGCAATACAATGAGCAGTTCTTC
.,TRBJ1-3,TRBD1,TRBV29-1,CSVRDRGFGNTIYF,TGCAGCGTGCGGGACAGGGGGTTTGGAAACACCATATATTTT
.,TRBJ2-7,TRBD2,TRBV5-1,CASSDGTSDYEQYF,TGCGCCAGCAGCGACGGGACTAGCGACTACGAGCAGTACTTC
.,TRBJ1-2,.,TRBV6-6,CASSRGDHNYGYTF,TGTGCCAGCAGTCGGGGCGACCATAATTATGGCTACACCTTC
.,TRBJ1-1,.,TRBV2,CASSELENTEAFF,TGTGCCAGCAGTGAGCTAGAAAACACTGAAGCTTTCTTT
.,TRBJ2-7,.,TRBV5-4,CASRSGLPQTDEQYF,TGTGCCAGCAGGTCGGGACTCCCCCAGACCGACGAGCAGTACTTC
.,TRBJ2-7,TRBD2,TRBV30,CAWSGLAGEVPPGEQYF,TGTGCCTGGTCTGGGCTAGCGGGAGAGGTCCCCCCGGGCGAGCAGTACTTC
.,TRBJ2-1,TRBD2,TRBV6-2/TRBV6-3,CASSYPLLAGSVDEQFF,TGTGCCAGCAGTTACCCCCTACTAGCGGGAAGTGTCGATGAGCAGTTCTTC
.,TRBJ2-5,TRBD2,TRBV7-8,CASSSSGRAQETQYF,TGTGCCAGCAGCTCGAGCGGGAGGGCCCAGGAGACCCAGTACTTC
.,TRBJ1-2,.,TRBV30,CAWSGGGIGYTF,TGTGCCTGGAGTGGTGGGGGTATTGGCTACACCTTC
.,TRBJ2-5,.,TRBV4-2,CASSPGRPSQETQYF,TGTGCCAGCAGCCCGGGGCGCCCGAGTCAAGAGACCCAGTACTTC
.,TRBJ1-6,TRBD1,TRBV30,CAWSAGTGPHNSPLHF,TGTGCCTGGAGTGCCGGGACAGGGCCCCATAATTCACCCCTCCACTTT
.,TRBJ1-1,.,TRBV6-2/TRBV6-3,CASSLGRGYGTNTEAFF,TGTGCCAGCAGTTTGGGCAGGGGATATGGAACGAACACTGAAGCTTTCTTT
.,TRBJ2-1,.,TRBV5-1,CASSLADSYNEQFF,TGCGCCAGCAGCTTGGCAGACTCCTACAATGAGCAGTTCTTC
.,TRBJ2-1,.,TRBV5-6,CASSLAVSEQFF,TGTGCCAGCAGCTTGGCAGTTAGTGAGCAGTTCTTC
few,TRBJ1-1,.,TRBV27,CASSYVNRVSSAFF,TGTGCCAGCTCTTACGTAAATAGGGTCAGTAGCGCTTTCTTT
few,TRBJ2-7,.,TRBV30,CALVTASYEQYF,TGTGCGCTGGTAACGGCGAGCTACGAGCAGTACTTC
.,TRBJ2-5,.,TRBV5-1,CASSLVLGDQETQYF,TGCGCCAGCAGCTTGGTTTTGGGGGATCAAGAGACCCAGTACTTC
.,TRBJ2-3,.,TRBV3-1/TRBV3-2,CASSPPGSGDTQYF,TGTGCCAGCAGCCCCCCGGGTAGTGGAGATACGCAGTATTTT
.,TRBJ1-6,.,TRBV6-6,CASINRADSPLHF,TGTGCCAGCATAAACAGGGCCGATTCACCCCTCCACTTT
.,TRBJ1-2,.,TRBV24-1,CATSAGRVYGYTF,TGTGCCACCTCCGCGGGGCGCGTCTATGGCTACACCTTC
once,TRBJ1-1,.,TRBV11-2,CASSLQGAGNTEAFF,TGTGCCAGCAGCTTACAAGGCGCAGGGAACACTGAAGCTTTCTTT
few,TRBJ1-1,.,TRBV24-1,CATQDGRDTEAFF,TGTGCCACCCAAGACGGAAGGGACACTGAAGCTTTCTTT
.,TRBJ2-7,.,TRBV28,CASRHRDFPSYEQYF,TGTGCCAGCAGACACCGGGACTTTCCCTCCTACGAGCAGTACTTC
.,TRBJ2-3,.,TRBV7-9,CASSPTGTDTQYF,TGTGCCAGCAGCCCGACCGGCACAGATACGCAGTATTTT
.,TRBJ2-3,TRBD2,TRBV10-3,CAITAGLAGLVDTQYF,TGTGCCATCACCGCGGGGCTAGCGGGGTTGGTAGATACGCAGTATTTT
once,TRBJ2-7,.,TRBV28,CASSSPPEGRYEQYF,TGTGCCAGCAGTTCCCCCCCCGAGGGGCGGTACGAGCAGTACTTC
.,TRBJ2-3,TRBD1,TRBV7-3,CASSLRTGLTDTQYF,TGTGCCAGCAGCTTAAGGACAGGGCTCACAGATACGCAGTATTTT
.,TRBJ1-3,.,TRBV19,CASSPKGNTIYF,TGTGCCAGTAGTCCGAAAGGTAACACCATATATTTT
few,TRBJ1-3,.,TRBV5-1,CASSLESSSGNTIYF,TGCGCCAGCAGCTTGGAGTCTAGCTCTGGAAACACCATATATTTT
.,TRBJ1-1,.,TRBV28,CASSLEGVGTEAFF,TGTGCCAGCAGTTTAGAAGGGGTTGGGACGGAAGCTTTCTTT
once,TRBJ1-1,.,TRBV6-5,CAVTPEMNTEAFF,TGTGCCGTAACCCCGGAGATGAACACTGAAGCTTTCTTT
.,TRBJ1-3,.,TRBV9,CASGPKGGSSGNTIYF,TGTGCCAGCGGCCCGAAGGGGGGGAGCTCTGGAAACACCATATATTTT
.,TRBJ2-1,.,TRBV2,CASSDFKEQFF,TGTGCCAGCAGTGACTTCAAAGAGCAGTTCTTC